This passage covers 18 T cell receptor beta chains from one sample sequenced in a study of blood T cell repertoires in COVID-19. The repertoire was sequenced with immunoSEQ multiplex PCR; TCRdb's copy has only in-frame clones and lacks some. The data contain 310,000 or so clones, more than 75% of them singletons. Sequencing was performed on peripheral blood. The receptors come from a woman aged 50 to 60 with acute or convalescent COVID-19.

CDR3 DNA sequence: TGTGCCAGCAGCCTGACTTACGGGTCCTACGAGCAGTACTTC. Translating it yields CASSLTYGSYEQYF. The J gene is TRBJ2-7, the V gene TRBV7-2; D is ambiguous. The V and J ends lost 5 bases and 1 base respectively, with 12 bases between them. In germline, CDR1 is SGHTA, CDR2 FQGNSA. This CDR3 contains 14 residues.

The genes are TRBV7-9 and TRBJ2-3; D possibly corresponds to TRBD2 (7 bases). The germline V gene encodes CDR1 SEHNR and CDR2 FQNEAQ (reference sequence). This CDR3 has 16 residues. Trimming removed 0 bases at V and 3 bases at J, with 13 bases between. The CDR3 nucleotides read TGTGCCAGCAGCTTAGCCCCCAGCGGGACAACAGATACGCAGTATTTT. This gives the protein CASSLAPSGTTDTQYF. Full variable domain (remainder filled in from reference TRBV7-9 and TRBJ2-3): DTGVSQNPRHKITKRGQNVTFRCDPISEHNRLYWYRQTLGQGPEFLTYFQNEAQLEKSRLLSDRFSAERPKGSFSTLEIQRTEQGDSAMYLCASSLAPSGTTDTQYFGPGTRLTVL.

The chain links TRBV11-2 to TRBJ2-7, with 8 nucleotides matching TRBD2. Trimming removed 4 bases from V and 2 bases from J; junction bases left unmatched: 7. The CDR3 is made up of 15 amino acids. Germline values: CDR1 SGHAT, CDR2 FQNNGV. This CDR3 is CASSSGGTLTYEQYF. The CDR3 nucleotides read TGTGCCAGCAGCTCGGGAGGGACACTTACCTACGAGCAGTACTTC.

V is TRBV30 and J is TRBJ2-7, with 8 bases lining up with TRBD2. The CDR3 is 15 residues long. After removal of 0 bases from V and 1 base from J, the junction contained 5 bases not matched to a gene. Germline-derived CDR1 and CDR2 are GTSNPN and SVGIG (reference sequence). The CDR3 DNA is TGTGCCTGGAGTGTTGAAGCGGGAGTATCCTACGAGCAGTACTTC. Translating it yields CAWSVEAGVSYEQYF.

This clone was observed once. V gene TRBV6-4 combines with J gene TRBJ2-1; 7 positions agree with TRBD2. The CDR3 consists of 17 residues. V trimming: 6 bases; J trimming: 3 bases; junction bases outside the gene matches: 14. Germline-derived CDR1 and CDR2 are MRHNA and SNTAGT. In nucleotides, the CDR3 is TGTGCCAGCAGGAGGGGAGAGGGCGGGAGCCTCTACAATGAGCAGTTCTTC. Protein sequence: CASRRGEGGSLYNEQFF.

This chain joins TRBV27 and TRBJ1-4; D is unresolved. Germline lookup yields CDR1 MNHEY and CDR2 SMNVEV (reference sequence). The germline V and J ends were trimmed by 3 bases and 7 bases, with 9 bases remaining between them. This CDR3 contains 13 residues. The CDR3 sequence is CASSFLGGEKLFF. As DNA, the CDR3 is TGTGCCAGCAGTTTTTTGGGAGGTGAAAAACTGTTTTTT.

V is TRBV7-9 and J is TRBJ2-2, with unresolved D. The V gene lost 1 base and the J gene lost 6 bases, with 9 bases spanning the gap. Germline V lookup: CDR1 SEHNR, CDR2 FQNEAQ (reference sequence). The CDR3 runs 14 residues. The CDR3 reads CASSLEFSSGELFF. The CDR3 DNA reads TGTGCCAGCAGCTTAGAATTTTCATCCGGGGAGCTGTTTTTT. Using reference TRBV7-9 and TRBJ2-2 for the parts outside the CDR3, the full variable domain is DTGVSQNPRHKITKRGQNVTFRCDPISEHNRLYWYRQTLGQGPEFLTYFQNEAQLEKSRLLSDRFSAERPKGSFSTLEIQRTEQGDSAMYLCASSLEFSSGELFFGEGSRLTVL.

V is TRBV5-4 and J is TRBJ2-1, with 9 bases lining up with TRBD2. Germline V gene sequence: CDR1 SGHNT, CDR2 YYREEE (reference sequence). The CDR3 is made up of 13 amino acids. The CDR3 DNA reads TGTGCTTCGGGATGGCTAGCGGGGAATGAGCAGTTCTTC. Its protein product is CASGWLAGNEQFF.

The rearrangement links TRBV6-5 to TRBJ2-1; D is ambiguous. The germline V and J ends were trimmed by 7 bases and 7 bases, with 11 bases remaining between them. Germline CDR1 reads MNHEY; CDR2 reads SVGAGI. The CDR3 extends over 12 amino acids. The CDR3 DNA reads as TGTGCCAGCACCGTTGTCGTGAATGAGCAGTTCTTC. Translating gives CASTVVVNEQFF.

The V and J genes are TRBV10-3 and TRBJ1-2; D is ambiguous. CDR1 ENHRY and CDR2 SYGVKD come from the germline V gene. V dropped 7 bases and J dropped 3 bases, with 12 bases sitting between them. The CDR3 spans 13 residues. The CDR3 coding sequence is TGTGCCATCAAGGGCAGGAGGGACTATGGCTACACCTTC. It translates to CAIKGRRDYGYTF.

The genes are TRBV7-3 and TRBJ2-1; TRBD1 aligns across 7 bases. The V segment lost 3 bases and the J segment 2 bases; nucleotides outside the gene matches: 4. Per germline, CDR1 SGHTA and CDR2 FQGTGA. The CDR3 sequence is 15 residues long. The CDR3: CASSLPGTAYNEQFF. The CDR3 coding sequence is TGTGCCAGCAGCTTGCCCGGGACAGCCTACAATGAGCAGTTCTTC.

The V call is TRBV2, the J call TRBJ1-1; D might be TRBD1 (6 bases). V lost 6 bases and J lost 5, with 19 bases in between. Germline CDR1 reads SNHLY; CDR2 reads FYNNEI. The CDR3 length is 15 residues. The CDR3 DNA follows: TGTGCCAGCAGAACCCGTGGGACAATAGGGACTGAAGCTTTCTTT. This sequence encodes CASRTRGTIGTEAFF.

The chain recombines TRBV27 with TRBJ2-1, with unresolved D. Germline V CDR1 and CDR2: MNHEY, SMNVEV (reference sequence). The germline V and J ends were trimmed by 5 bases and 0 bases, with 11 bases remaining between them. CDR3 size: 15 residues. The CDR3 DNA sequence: TGTGCCAGCAGTCTCCCGTCCGTCTCCTACAATGAGCAGTTCTTC. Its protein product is CASSLPSVSYNEQFF.

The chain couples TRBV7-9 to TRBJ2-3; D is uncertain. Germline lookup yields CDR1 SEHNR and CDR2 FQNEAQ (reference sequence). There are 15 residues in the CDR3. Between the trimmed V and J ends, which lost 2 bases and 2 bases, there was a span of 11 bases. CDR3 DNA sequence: TGTGCCAGCAGCTTACCAGGCTTGAACACAGATACGCAGTATTTT. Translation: CASSLPGLNTDTQYF.

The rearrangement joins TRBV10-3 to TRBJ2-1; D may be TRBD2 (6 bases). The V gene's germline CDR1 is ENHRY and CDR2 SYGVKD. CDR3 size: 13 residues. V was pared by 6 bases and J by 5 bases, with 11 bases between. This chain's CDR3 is CAIREAGNNEQFF. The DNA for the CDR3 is TGTGCCATCAGGGAGGCGGGGAACAATGAGCAGTTCTTC.

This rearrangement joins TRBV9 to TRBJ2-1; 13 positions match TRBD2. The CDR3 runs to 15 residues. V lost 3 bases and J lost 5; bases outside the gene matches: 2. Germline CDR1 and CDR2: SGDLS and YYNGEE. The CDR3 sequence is CASSGGTSGDNEQFF. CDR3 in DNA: TGTGCCAGCAGCGGAGGGACTAGCGGGGACAATGAGCAGTTCTTC.

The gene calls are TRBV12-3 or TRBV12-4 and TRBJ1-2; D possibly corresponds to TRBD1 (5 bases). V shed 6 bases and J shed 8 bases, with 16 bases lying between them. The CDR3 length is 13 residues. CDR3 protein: CASRLGLWAGYTF. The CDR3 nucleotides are TGTGCCAGCAGACTGGGACTTTGGGCGGGCTACACCTTC.

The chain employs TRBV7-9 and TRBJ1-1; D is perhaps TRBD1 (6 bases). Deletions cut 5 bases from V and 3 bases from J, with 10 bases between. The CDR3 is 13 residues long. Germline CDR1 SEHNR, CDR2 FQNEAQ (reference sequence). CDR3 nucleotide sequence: TGTGCCAGCAGCCGGGGACAAGACACTGAAGCTTTCTTT. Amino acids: CASSRGQDTEAFF. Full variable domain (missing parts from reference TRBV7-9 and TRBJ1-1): DTGVSQNPRHKITKRGQNVTFRCDPISEHNRLYWYRQTLGQGPEFLTYFQNEAQLEKSRLLSDRFSAERPKGSFSTLEIQRTEQGDSAMYLCASSRGQDTEAFFGQGTRLTVV.